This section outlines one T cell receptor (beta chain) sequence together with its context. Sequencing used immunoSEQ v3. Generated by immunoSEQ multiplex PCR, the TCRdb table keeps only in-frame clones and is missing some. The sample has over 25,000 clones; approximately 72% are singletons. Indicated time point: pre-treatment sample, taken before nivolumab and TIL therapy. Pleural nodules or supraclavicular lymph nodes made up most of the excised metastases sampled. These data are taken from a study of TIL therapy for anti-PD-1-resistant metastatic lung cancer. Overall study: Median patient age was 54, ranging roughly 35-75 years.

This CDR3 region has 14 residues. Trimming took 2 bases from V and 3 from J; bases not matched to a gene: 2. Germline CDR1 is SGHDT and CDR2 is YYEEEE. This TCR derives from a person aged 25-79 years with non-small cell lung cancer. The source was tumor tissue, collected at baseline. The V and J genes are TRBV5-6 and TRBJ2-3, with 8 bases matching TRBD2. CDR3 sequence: CASSFPGGTDTQYF. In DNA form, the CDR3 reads TGTGCCAGCAGCTTTCCGGGGGGGACAGATACGCAGTATTTT.